The 4 T cell receptor beta chains reported below all come from one sample, sequenced in a study of T cell changes during pregnancy in multiple sclerosis. Sequencing was performed with immunoSEQ multiplex PCR; in TCRdb, only in-frame clones are kept and a portion is missing. The table includes about 58,000 clones, under 95% detected once. The sequences come from CD4+ T cells from peripheral blood mononuclear cells, collected after pregnancy. The source of these receptors is a female donor in good health, enrolled as a control in a pregnancy study.

The V and J genes are TRBV7-2 and TRBJ2-7; a weak D match, TRBD2 (6 bases). V was pared by 5 bases and J by 5 bases, with 22 bases between. This CDR3 contains 16 residues. The V gene's germline CDR1 is SGHTA and CDR2 FQGNSA. The CDR3 spells CASSLNSAGLRNEQYF. CDR3 nucleotides: TGTGCCAGCAGCCTTAATTCCGCGGGACTTCGGAACGAGCAGTACTTC.

CDR3 nucleotides: TGTGCCAGTAGTATAGATGTCTGGCAGAACTATGGCTACACCTTC. Its protein is CASSIDVWQNYGYTF. The V call is TRBV19, the J call TRBJ1-2; D uncertain. The CDR3 contains 15 residues. The germline V gene has CDR1 LNHDA and CDR2 SQIVND (reference sequence). The V end lost 0 bases, the J end lost 2 bases, and 10 bases lay between the germline ends.

The V call is TRBV5-1, the J call TRBJ2-7, with a tentative D call TRBD1 (6 bases). This CDR3 contains 13 residues. CDR1 and CDR2 from the germline V gene are SGHRS and YFSETQ. V was shortened by 0 bases and J by 4 bases, with 8 bases between the two germline ends. The CDR3, as DNA: TGCGCCAGCAGCTTGGACAGGGTTTACGAGCAGTACTTC. It encodes CASSLDRVYEQYF.

The V gene is TRBV6-1, the J gene TRBJ1-4; D ambiguous. Germline V gives CDR1 MNHNS, CDR2 SASEGT. CDR3 length: 15 amino acids. V was cut by 3 bases and J by 8 bases, with 16 bases left in between. The CDR3 DNA sequence: TGTGCCAGCAGTGACCCGGGGAGGGTCGGAGAAAAACTGTTTTTT. Encoded protein: CASSDPGRVGEKLFF.